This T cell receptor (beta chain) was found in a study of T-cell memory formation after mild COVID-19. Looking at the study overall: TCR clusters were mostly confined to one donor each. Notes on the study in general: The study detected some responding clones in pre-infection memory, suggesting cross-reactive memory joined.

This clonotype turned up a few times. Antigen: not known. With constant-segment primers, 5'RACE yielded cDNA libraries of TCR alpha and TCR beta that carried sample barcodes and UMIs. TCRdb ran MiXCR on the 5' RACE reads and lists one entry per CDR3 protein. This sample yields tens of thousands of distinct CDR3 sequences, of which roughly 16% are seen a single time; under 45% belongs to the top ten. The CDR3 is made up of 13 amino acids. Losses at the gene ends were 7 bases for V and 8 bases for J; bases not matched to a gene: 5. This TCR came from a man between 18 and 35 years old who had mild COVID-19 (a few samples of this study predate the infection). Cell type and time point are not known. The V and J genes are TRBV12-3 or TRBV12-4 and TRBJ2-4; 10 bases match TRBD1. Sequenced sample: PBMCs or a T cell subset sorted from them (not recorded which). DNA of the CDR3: TGTGCCAGCACCTGGACAGGGGGGCACATTCAGTACTTC. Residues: CASTWTGGHIQYF.